A selection of T cell receptor beta chains follows, all from one sample in a study of OX40 agonist ivuxolimab in advanced cancers. Libraries were prepared by immunoSEQ multiplex PCR; TCRdb keeps only in-frame clonotypes and omits some of them. The repertoire includes about 38,000 clones, roughly 80% of them detected once, and 20% to 25% sits in the top ten. The sample was CD4+ or CD8+ T cells sorted from blood, taken in a trial of the OX40 agonist ivuxolimab. The receptor source for this set is an adult with an advanced solid tumor such as melanoma, head and neck, liver or kidney cancer. Both conserved end residues are part of each CDR3. D genes are given only for firm matches. Size tells how often a clone was seen (once, few, many) or the class of an expanded clone, and some rows leave it out.

len: 14
abundance: NA
v_gene: TRBV5-1
j_gene: TRBJ1-4
d_gene: NA
CDR3aa: CASSPTAINEKLFF
CDR3nt: TGCGCCAGCAGCCCGACAGCCATTAATGAAAAACTGTTTTTT

len: 12
abundance: few
v_gene: TRBV2
j_gene: TRBJ1-1
d_gene: NA
CDR3aa: CASSEGVTVTFF
CDR3nt: TGTGCCAGCAGTGAAGGGGTGACAGTAACTTTCTTT

len: 15
abundance: few
v_gene: TRBV5-5
j_gene: TRBJ1-1
d_gene: NA
CDR3aa: CASSLWGGANTEAFF
CDR3nt: TGTGCCAGCAGCTTGTGGGGGGGCGCGAACACTGAAGCTTTCTTT

len: 15
abundance: NA
v_gene: TRBV21-1
j_gene: TRBJ1-2
d_gene: NA
CDR3aa: CASSKLTPGHHGYTF
CDR3nt: TGTGCCAGCAGCAAACTCACGCCCGGACACCATGGCTACACCTTC

len: 16
abundance: few
v_gene: TRBV4-1
j_gene: TRBJ2-2
d_gene: TRBD2
CDR3aa: CASSGTGTSGFGELFF
CDR3nt: TGCGCCAGCAGCGGAACCGGGACTAGCGGCTTCGGGGAGCTGTTTTTT

len: 14
abundance: NA
v_gene: TRBV6-6
j_gene: TRBJ2-3
d_gene: TRBD2
CDR3aa: CASSSGTTLDTQYF
CDR3nt: TGTGCCAGCAGTTCCGGGACTACTTTAGATACGCAGTATTTT

len: 15
abundance: once
v_gene: TRBV1
j_gene: TRBJ2-7
d_gene: NA
CDR3aa: CTSSQQRGCSYEQYF
CDR3nt: TGCACCAGCAGCCAGCAGCGGGGATGTTCCTACGAGCAGTACTTC

len: 12
abundance: NA
v_gene: TRBV7-3
j_gene: TRBJ2-1
d_gene: NA
CDR3aa: CASSLTGNEQFF
CDR3nt: TGTGCCAGCAGCTTAACTGGGAATGAGCAGTTCTTC

len: 15
abundance: NA
v_gene: TRBV18
j_gene: TRBJ2-3
d_gene: TRBD1
CDR3aa: CASSPPLTGRDTQYF
CDR3nt: TGTGCCAGCTCACCGCCTTTGACAGGGCGAGATACGCAGTATTTT

len: 14
abundance: NA
v_gene: TRBV5-6
j_gene: TRBJ2-3
d_gene: TRBD1
CDR3aa: CASSSQGSADTQYF
CDR3nt: TGTGCCAGCAGTTCACAGGGGTCGGCGGATACGCAGTATTTT

len: 16
abundance: NA
v_gene: TRBV28
j_gene: TRBJ2-7
d_gene: NA
CDR3aa: CASRSFARAVSYEQYF
CDR3nt: TGTGCCAGCAGGAGTTTTGCTCGGGCTGTCTCCTACGAGCAGTACTTC

len: 13
abundance: NA
v_gene: TRBV10-2
j_gene: TRBJ2-7
d_gene: NA
CDR3aa: CASRRDRRDEQYF
CDR3nt: TGCGCCAGCAGGCGGGACCGGAGGGACGAGCAGTACTTC

len: 15
abundance: NA
v_gene: TRBV7-9
j_gene: TRBJ1-1
d_gene: NA
CDR3aa: CASSLIGGRNTEAFF
CDR3nt: TGTGCCAGCAGCTTAATCGGCGGACGGAACACTGAAGCTTTCTTT

len: 18
abundance: NA
v_gene: TRBV5-8
j_gene: TRBJ1-2
d_gene: TRBD1
CDR3aa: CASSLRDRGPGANYGYTF
CDR3nt: TGTGCCAGCAGCCTACGGGACAGGGGGCCGGGAGCTAACTATGGCTACACCTTC

len: 16
abundance: NA
v_gene: TRBV4-1
j_gene: TRBJ1-5
d_gene: NA
CDR3aa: CASSQDRVGANQPQHF
CDR3nt: TGCGCCAGCAGCCAAGACCGCGTGGGGGCCAATCAGCCCCAGCATTTT

len: 14
abundance: NA
v_gene: TRBV2
j_gene: TRBJ2-5
d_gene: NA
CDR3aa: CASSPSSAQGTQYF
CDR3nt: TGTGCCAGCAGCCCTTCTAGCGCCCAGGGGACCCAGTACTTC

len: 13
abundance: NA
v_gene: TRBV30
j_gene: TRBJ1-1
d_gene: TRBD1
CDR3aa: CAWNKQGAREAFF
CDR3nt: TGTGCCTGGAACAAACAGGGGGCGCGAGAAGCTTTCTTT

len: 14
abundance: NA
v_gene: TRBV2
j_gene: TRBJ2-3
d_gene: NA
CDR3aa: CASRGNSQTDTQYF
CDR3nt: TGTGCCAGCCGGGGGAACTCTCAGACAGATACGCAGTATTTT

len: 15
abundance: NA
v_gene: TRBV11-2
j_gene: TRBJ2-1
d_gene: NA
CDR3aa: CASSPLKGPRDEQFF
CDR3nt: TGTGCCAGCAGCCCCTTAAAGGGCCCTCGGGATGAGCAGTTCTTC

len: 16
abundance: NA
v_gene: TRBV10-3
j_gene: TRBJ2-6
d_gene: NA
CDR3aa: CAPVTVGGSGANVLTF
CDR3nt: TGTGCCCCCGTAACGGTAGGAGGGTCTGGGGCCAACGTCCTGACTTTC

len: 16
abundance: NA
v_gene: TRBV5-1
j_gene: TRBJ1-4
d_gene: NA
CDR3aa: CASSSDRRTTNEKLFF
CDR3nt: TGCGCCAGCAGCTCCGACAGACGAACAACTAATGAAAAACTGTTTTTT

len: 15
abundance: NA
v_gene: TRBV28
j_gene: TRBJ1-3
d_gene: TRBD1
CDR3aa: CASSPLTGEGDTIYF
CDR3nt: TGTGCCAGCAGCCCCTTGACAGGGGAGGGCGACACCATATATTTT

len: 13
abundance: NA
v_gene: TRBV19
j_gene: TRBJ1-4
d_gene: NA
CDR3aa: CASSMGVEEKLFF
CDR3nt: TGTGCCAGTAGTATGGGAGTTGAAGAAAAACTGTTTTTT

len: 15
abundance: NA
v_gene: TRBV19
j_gene: TRBJ2-7
d_gene: NA
CDR3aa: CASSMAQGKSYEQYF
CDR3nt: TGTGCCAGTAGTATGGCCCAGGGGAAATCCTACGAGCAGTACTTC

len: 13
abundance: NA
v_gene: TRBV5-1
j_gene: TRBJ1-6
d_gene: NA
CDR3aa: CASNDGGNSPLHF
CDR3nt: TGCGCCAGCAATGACGGGGGGAATTCACCCCTCCACTTT

len: 16
abundance: few
v_gene: TRBV27
j_gene: TRBJ2-2
d_gene: NA
CDR3aa: CASSLSPGGPAGELFF
CDR3nt: TGTGCCAGCAGTTTATCCCCCGGGGGGCCCGCCGGGGAGCTGTTTTTT

len: 15
abundance: few
v_gene: TRBV6-5
j_gene: TRBJ2-7
d_gene: NA
CDR3aa: CASSYSTGGGYEQYF
CDR3nt: TGTGCCAGCAGTTACTCGACCGGGGGAGGTTACGAGCAGTACTTC

len: 17
abundance: NA
v_gene: TRBV28
j_gene: TRBJ2-3
d_gene: TRBD2
CDR3aa: CASSFGGELYSTDTQYF
CDR3nt: TGTGCCAGCAGTTTCGGGGGGGAACTTTATAGCACAGATACGCAGTATTTT

len: 15
abundance: NA
v_gene: TRBV6-4
j_gene: TRBJ1-1
d_gene: NA
CDR3aa: CASSEFRGGVTEAFF
CDR3nt: TGTGCCAGCAGTGAGTTTAGAGGGGGGGTCACTGAAGCTTTCTTT

len: 16
abundance: NA
v_gene: TRBV7-9
j_gene: TRBJ1-6
d_gene: NA
CDR3aa: CASSSVSAARNSPLHF
CDR3nt: TGTGCCAGCAGCTCCGTATCCGCCGCTCGGAATTCACCCCTCCACTTT

len: 14
abundance: NA
v_gene: TRBV7-8
j_gene: TRBJ2-2
d_gene: NA
CDR3aa: CASSLTVNTGELFF
CDR3nt: TGTGCCAGCAGCTTGACAGTGAACACCGGGGAGCTGTTTTTT

len: 15
abundance: NA
v_gene: TRBV13
j_gene: TRBJ1-1
d_gene: NA
CDR3aa: CASSSRRGDNTEAFF
CDR3nt: TGTGCCAGCAGCTCCAGGAGGGGAGATAACACTGAAGCTTTCTTT

len: 13
abundance: NA
v_gene: TRBV10-3
j_gene: TRBJ1-2
d_gene: TRBD1
CDR3aa: CAISVTGDYGYTF
CDR3nt: TGTGCCATCAGCGTGACAGGGGACTATGGCTACACCTTC